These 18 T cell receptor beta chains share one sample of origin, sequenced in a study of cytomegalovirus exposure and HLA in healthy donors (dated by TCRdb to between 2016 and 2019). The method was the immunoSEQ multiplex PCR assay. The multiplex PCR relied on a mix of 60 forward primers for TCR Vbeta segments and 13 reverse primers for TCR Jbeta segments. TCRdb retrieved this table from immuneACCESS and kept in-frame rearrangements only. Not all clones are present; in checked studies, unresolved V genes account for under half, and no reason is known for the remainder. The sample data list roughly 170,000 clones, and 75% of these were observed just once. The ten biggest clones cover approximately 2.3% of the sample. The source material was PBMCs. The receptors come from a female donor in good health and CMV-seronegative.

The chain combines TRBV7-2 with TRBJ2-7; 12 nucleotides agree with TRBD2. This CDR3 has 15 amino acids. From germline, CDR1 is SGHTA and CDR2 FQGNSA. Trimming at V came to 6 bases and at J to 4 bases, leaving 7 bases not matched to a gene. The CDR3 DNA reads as TGTGCCAGCAGACCTACCGGGACTAGCGGGTACGAGCAGTACTTC. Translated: CASRPTGTSGYEQYF.

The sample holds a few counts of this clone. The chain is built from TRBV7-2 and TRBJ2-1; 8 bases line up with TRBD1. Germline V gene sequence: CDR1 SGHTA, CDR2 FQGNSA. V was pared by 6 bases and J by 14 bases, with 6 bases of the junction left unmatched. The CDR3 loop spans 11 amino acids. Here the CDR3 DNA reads TGTGCCAGCAGGGGAGGACAGGGAGAGTTCTTC. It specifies CASRGGQGEFF.

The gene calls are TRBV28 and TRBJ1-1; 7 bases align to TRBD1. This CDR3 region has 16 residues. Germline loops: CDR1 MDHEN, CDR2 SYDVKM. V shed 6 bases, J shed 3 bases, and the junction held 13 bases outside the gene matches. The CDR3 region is CASRETGIGADTEAFF. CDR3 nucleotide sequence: TGTGCCAGCAGGGAGACAGGGATCGGAGCGGACACTGAAGCTTTCTTT.

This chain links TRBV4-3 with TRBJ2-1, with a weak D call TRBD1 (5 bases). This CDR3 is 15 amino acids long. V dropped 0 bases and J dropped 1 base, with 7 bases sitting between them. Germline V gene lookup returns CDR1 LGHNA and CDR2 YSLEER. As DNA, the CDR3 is TGCGCCAGCAGCCAAGACAGGGTATCCTACAATGAGCAGTTCTTC. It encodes CASSQDRVSYNEQFF.

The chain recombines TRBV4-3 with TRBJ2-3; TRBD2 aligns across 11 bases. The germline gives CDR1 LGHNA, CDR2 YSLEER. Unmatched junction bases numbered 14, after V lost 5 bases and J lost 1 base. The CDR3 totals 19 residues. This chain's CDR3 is CASSKQNGLAGGRTDTQYF. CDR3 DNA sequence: TGCGCCAGCAGCAAGCAAAATGGCTTAGCGGGAGGGCGCACAGATACGCAGTATTTT.

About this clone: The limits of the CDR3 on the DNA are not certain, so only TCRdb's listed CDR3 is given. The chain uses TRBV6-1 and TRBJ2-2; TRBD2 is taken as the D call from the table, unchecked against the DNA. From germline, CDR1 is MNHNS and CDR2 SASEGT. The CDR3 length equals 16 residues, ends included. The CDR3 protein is CASSEFLVGTAGSCFF.

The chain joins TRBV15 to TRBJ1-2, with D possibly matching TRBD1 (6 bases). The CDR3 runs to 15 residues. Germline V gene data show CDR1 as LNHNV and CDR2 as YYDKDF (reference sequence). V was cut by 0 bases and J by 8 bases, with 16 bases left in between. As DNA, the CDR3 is TGTGCCACCAGCAGAGATTTGGAGTCAGGGGTAGGCTACACCTTC. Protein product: CATSRDLESGVGYTF.

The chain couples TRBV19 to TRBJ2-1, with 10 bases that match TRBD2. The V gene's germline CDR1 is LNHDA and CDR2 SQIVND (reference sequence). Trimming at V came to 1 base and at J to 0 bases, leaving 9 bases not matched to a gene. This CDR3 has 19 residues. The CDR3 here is CASSIAGLAYRSSYNEQFF. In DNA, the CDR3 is TGTGCCAGTAGTATAGCGGGACTAGCGTATAGGAGCTCCTACAATGAGCAGTTCTTC.

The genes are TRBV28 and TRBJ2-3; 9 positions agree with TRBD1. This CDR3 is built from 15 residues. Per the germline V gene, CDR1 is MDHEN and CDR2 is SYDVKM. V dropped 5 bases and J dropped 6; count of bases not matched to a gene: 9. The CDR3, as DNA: TGTGCCAGCAGTCCGCGACAGGGGGGGATGGATACGCAGTATTTT. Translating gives CASSPRQGGMDTQYF.

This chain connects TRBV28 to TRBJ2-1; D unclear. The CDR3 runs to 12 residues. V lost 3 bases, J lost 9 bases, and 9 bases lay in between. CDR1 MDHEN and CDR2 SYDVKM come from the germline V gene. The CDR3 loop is CASSFGRSEQFF. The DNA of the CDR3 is TGTGCCAGCAGTTTTGGTAGGAGTGAGCAGTTCTTC. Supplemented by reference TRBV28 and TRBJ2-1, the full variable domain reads DVKVTQSSRYLVKRTGEKVFLECVQDMDHENMFWYRQDPGLGLRLIYFSYDVKMKEKGDIPEGYSVSREKKERFSLILESASTNQTSMYLCASSFGRSEQFFGPGTRLTVL.

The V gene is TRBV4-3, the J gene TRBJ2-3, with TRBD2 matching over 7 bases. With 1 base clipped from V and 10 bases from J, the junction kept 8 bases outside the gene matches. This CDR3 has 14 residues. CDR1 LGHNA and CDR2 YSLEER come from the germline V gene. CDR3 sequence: CASSQGWGGTSQYF. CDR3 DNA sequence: TGCGCCAGCAGCCAAGGGTGGGGGGGGACTTCGCAGTATTTT.

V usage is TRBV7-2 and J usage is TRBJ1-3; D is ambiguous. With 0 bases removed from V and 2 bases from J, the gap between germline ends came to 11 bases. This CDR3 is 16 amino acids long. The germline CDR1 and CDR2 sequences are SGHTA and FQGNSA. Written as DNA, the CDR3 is TGTGCCAGCAGCTTAGCGCTTACAGTCGCTGGAAACACCATATATTTT. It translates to CASSLALTVAGNTIYF.

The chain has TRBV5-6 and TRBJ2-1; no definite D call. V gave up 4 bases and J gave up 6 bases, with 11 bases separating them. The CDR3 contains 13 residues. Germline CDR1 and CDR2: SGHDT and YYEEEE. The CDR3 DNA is TGTGCCAGCAGCCCAAATCCCCCCAATGAGCAGTTCTTC. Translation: CASSPNPPNEQFF.

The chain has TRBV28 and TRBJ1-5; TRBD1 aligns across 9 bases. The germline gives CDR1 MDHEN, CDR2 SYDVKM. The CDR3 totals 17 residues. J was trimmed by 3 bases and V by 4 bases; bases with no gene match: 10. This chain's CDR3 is CASSSHPGQGFNQPQHF. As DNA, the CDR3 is TGTGCCAGCAGTTCCCACCCGGGACAGGGATTCAATCAGCCCCAGCATTTT.

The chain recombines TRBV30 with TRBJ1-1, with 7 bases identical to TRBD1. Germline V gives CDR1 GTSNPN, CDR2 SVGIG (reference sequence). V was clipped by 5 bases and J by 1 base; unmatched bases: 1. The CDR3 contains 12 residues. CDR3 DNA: TGTGCCTGGGACAGGGCGAACACTGAAGCTTTCTTT. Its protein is CAWDRANTEAFF.

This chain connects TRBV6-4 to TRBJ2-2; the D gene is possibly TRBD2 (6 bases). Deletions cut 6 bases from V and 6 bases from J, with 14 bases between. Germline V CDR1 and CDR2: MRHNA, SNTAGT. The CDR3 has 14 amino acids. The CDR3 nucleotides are TGTGCCAGCAGCGTGGCAGGAGGGGCCGGGGAGCTGTTTTTT. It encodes CASSVAGGAGELFF.

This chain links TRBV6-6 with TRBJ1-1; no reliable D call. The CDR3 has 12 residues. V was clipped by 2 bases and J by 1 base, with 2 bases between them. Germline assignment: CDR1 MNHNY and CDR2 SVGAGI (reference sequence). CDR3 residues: CASSYQNTEAFF. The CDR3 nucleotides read TGTGCCAGCAGTTACCAGAACACTGAAGCTTTCTTT.

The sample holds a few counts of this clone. As DNA, the CDR3 is TGTGCCAGCAGCCCAGCGGTCGGGGTGTACACTGAAGCTTTCTTT. Amino acids: CASSPAVGVYTEAFF. This sequence joins TRBV11-2 and TRBJ1-1; the D is unclear. CDR1 SGHAT and CDR2 FQNNGV come from the germline V gene. Trimming took 5 bases from V and 3 from J, leaving 16 bases between them. This CDR3 has 15 residues. The variable domain in full, with the rest retrieved from reference TRBV11-2 and TRBJ1-1, is EAGVAQSPRYKIIEKRQSVAFWCNPISGHATLYWYQQILGQGPKLLIQFQNNGVVDDSQLPKDRFSAERLKGVDSTLKIQPAKLEDSAVYLCASSPAVGVYTEAFFGQGTRLTVV.